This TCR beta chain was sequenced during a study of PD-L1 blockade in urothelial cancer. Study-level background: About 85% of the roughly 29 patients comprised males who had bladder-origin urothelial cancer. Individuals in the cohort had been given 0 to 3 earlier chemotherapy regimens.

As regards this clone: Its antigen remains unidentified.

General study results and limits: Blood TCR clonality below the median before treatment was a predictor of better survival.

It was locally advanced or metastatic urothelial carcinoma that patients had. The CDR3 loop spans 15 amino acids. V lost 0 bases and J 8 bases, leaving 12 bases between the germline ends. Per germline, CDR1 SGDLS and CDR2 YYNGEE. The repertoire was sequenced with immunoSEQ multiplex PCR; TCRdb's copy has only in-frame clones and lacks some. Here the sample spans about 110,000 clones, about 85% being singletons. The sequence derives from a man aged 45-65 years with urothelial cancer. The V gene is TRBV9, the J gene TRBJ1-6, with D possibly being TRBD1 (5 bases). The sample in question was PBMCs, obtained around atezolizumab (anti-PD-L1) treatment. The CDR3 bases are TGTGCCAGCAGCGTAGACGGTCTGGGGCATTCACCCCTCCACTTT. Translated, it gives CASSVDGLGHSPLHF.